The rows below give T cell receptor beta chains drawn from one sample of a study of blood T cells in healthy people across ages. TCRdb analysed the 5' RACE reads with MiXCR anew, one entry per CDR3 protein. The sample includes 1.5 million to 2 million distinct CDR3 sequences, more than 35% of them seen just once. Sequenced material: blood. These receptors were collected from a human donor in good health. CDR3s include the opening cysteine and the closing phenylalanine or tryptophan. A D gene is named only where the DNA matches it firmly. Expanded clones are given a class, and other clones once, few, many or no size at all.

TRBV9	NA	TRBJ2-3	few	CASNPNGGSHPDTQYF	TGTGCCAGCAACCCAAACGGAGGGAGCCACCCAGATACGCAGTATTTT
TRBV12-3/TRBV12-4	NA	TRBJ1-5	NA	CASSRQDSNQPQHF	TGTGCCAGCAGTAGACAAGATAGCAATCAGCCCCAGCATTTT
TRBV6-2/TRBV6-3	NA	TRBJ2-2	NA	CASSSTFGRRTVNTGELFF	TGTGCCAGCAGTTCGACCTTCGGCCGGAGGACTGTGAACACCGGGGAGCTGTTTTTT
TRBV4-3	NA	TRBJ2-7	few	CASRKYSDRPDYEQYF	TGCGCCAGCAGAAAGTACTCGGACCGCCCAGACTACGAGCAGTACTTC
TRBV27	TRBD1	TRBJ1-2	NA	CASRRPDRGGYTF	TGTGCCAGCAGGCGGCCGGACAGGGGAGGCTACACCTTC
TRBV7-6	TRBD2	TRBJ2-1	NA	CASSLGRTSGNEQFF	TGTGCCAGCAGTTTGGGAAGGACTAGCGGCAATGAGCAGTTCTTC
TRBV2	NA	TRBJ2-3	few	CASSQTRGGADTQYF	TGTGCCAGCAGTCAAACTAGGGGGGGCGCAGATACGCAGTATTTT
TRBV20-1	TRBD1	TRBJ1-5	NA	CSARRQGEQPQHF	TGCAGTGCTAGGAGACAGGGGGAACAGCCCCAGCATTTT
TRBV28	NA	TRBJ1-5	NA	CASSHMGSSNQPQHF	TGTGCCAGCAGTCACATGGGGAGTTCCAATCAGCCCCAGCATTTT
TRBV7-2	TRBD1	TRBJ1-2	NA	CASSWGSGQEGSYGYTF	TGTGCCAGCAGCTGGGGAAGCGGACAGGAGGGAAGCTATGGCTACACCTTC
TRBV6-1	NA	TRBJ1-1	NA	CASSEASASAFF	TGTGCCAGCAGTGAAGCATCAGCGTCAGCTTTCTTT
TRBV13	NA	TRBJ2-7	NA	CASSLGVTSSYEQYF	TGTGCCAGCAGCTTAGGAGTCACGAGCTCCTACGAGCAGTACTTC
TRBV6-2/TRBV6-3	NA	TRBJ1-2	once	CASSYRAARRNYGYTF	TGTGCCAGCAGTTACAGGGCGGCCAGGCGAAACTATGGCTACACCTTC
TRBV5-6	TRBD2	TRBJ2-1	NA	CASATRGSYNEQFF	TGTGCCAGCGCCACGCGGGGGTCATACAATGAGCAGTTCTTC
TRBV12-3/TRBV12-4	NA	TRBJ2-1	NA	CASSRDAVGSEQFF	TGTGCCAGCAGTCGGGACGCGGTTGGCAGTGAGCAGTTCTTC
TRBV7-9	NA	TRBJ2-7	few	CASSTLQGPSYEQYF	TGTGCCAGCAGCACCTTACAGGGCCCGTCCTACGAGCAGTACTTC
TRBV5-1	TRBD1	TRBJ2-1	few	CASSYTGQGITNEQFF	TGCGCCAGCAGCTACACCGGACAGGGGATTACCAATGAGCAGTTCTTC
TRBV20-1	NA	TRBJ1-1	NA	CSASSGFEMNTEAFF	TGCAGTGCTAGTAGTGGGTTTGAAATGAACACTGAAGCTTTCTTT
TRBV15	NA	TRBJ2-5	NA	CATSSAERVQETQYF	TGTGCCACCAGCAGTGCAGAAAGAGTGCAAGAGACCCAGTACTTC
TRBV29-1	NA	TRBJ1-2	few	CSLEDWNYGYTF	TGCAGCCTCGAGGACTGGAACTATGGCTACACCTTC
TRBV6-6	NA	TRBJ2-7	NA	CASSAGPVSYEQYF	TGTGCCAGCAGCGCTGGGCCTGTCTCCTACGAGCAGTACTTC
TRBV4-2	TRBD2	TRBJ2-1	once	CTSSPGKNSGGDNEQFF	TGTACCAGCAGCCCAGGAAAGAATAGCGGGGGGGACAATGAGCAGTTCTTC
TRBV14	NA	TRBJ1-2	few	CASSQEDRTGYTF	TGTGCCAGCAGCCAAGAAGACAGGACTGGCTACACCTTC
TRBV20-1	NA	TRBJ2-1	NA	CSARVRGTLHYNEQFF	TGCAGTGCTAGAGTCAGAGGGACTCTACACTACAATGAGCAGTTCTTC
TRBV9	NA	TRBJ2-5	NA	CASSVGFEETQYF	TGTGCCAGCAGCGTAGGATTTGAAGAGACCCAGTACTTC
TRBV10-3	NA	TRBJ2-3	NA	CAISESWVTTTRTDTQYF	TGTGCCATCAGTGAGTCGTGGGTTACGACTACCCGCACAGATACGCAGTATTTT
TRBV20-1	TRBD2	TRBJ2-3	few	CSAPREGAGTQYF	TGCAGTGCTCCTCGGGAGGGAGCTGGTACGCAGTATTTT
TRBV7-8	TRBD2	TRBJ2-3	NA	CASSLASLLAEDTQYF	TGTGCCAGCAGCTTGGCTTCATTACTAGCGGAAGATACGCAGTATTTT
TRBV28	NA	TRBJ1-5	few	CASSFKGYGADNQPQHF	TGTGCCAGCAGTTTCAAGGGGTACGGGGCAGACAATCAGCCCCAGCATTTT
TRBV28	TRBD1	TRBJ2-3	NA	CASRLRQGACYEQYF	TGTGCCAGCAGGCTGCGACAGGGGGCATGCTATGAGCAGTATTTT
TRBV29-1	TRBD1	TRBJ2-3	NA	CSVIGTGITDTQYF	TGCAGCGTGATCGGGACAGGGATAACAGATACGCAGTATTTT
TRBV7-8	TRBD1	TRBJ1-2	few	CASSYRTGSNYGYTF	TGTGCCAGCAGCTATCGGACAGGATCTAACTATGGCTACACCTTC
TRBV7-8	NA	TRBJ1-2	NA	CASSLARETYGYTF	TGTGCCAGCAGCTTAGCGCGAGAGACCTATGGCTACACCTTC
TRBV9	NA	TRBJ2-4	few	CASSVRPGAEQYF	TGTGCCAGCAGCGTAAGGCCGGGGGCGGAGCAGTACTTC
TRBV7-9	NA	TRBJ2-5	few	CASSHGTTQETQYF	TGTGCCAGCAGCCACGGGACAACCCAAGAGACCCAGTACTTC
TRBV29-1	NA	TRBJ2-1	NA	CSVSIGYNEEFF	TGCAGCGTTTCAATAGGGTACAATGAGGAGTTCTTC
TRBV7-3	TRBD2	TRBJ2-3	NA	CASSLMRGGRLDTQYF	TGTGCCAGCAGCTTAATGCGGGGGGGTCGGCTGGATACGCAGTATTTT
TRBV20-1	TRBD2	TRBJ2-5	NA	CNARAGRRGPQETQYF	TGCAATGCTAGAGCGGGACGGCGTGGGCCCCAAGAGACCCAGTACTTC
TRBV14	TRBD1	TRBJ1-2	NA	CASSHGTGRDYGYTF	TGTGCCAGCAGCCATGGGACAGGGAGGGACTATGGCTACACCTTC
TRBV2	NA	TRBJ2-7	NA	CASSEGLGRKSGSYEQYF	TGTGCCAGCAGTGAAGGGCTTGGGCGAAAAAGCGGCTCCTACGAGCAGTACTTC
TRBV5-1	NA	TRBJ2-5	few	CASCREPQETQYF	TGCGCCAGCTGCCGGGAGCCCCAAGAGACCCAGTACTTC
TRBV7-2	NA	TRBJ1-5	NA	CASSFSPPGTLNQPQHF	TGTGCCAGCAGCTTTTCGCCTCCGGGAACCCTCAATCAGCCCCAGCATTTT